A single sample gave rise to the 8 T cell receptor beta chains below, sequenced in a study of T cells after somatic rescue of genetic block. This table comes from immunoSEQ multiplex PCR, and its TCRdb copy is limited to in-frame clones, with some not included. Among 55,000 to 75,000 clones listed, approximately 90% were seen once. The material sequenced was peripheral blood mononuclear cells (PBMCs). The receptors here all came from a man aged 35-49 years.

The chain carries TRBV19 and TRBJ1-2; 9 positions agree with TRBD1. The germline gives CDR1 LNHDA, CDR2 SQIVND (reference sequence). The CDR3 is 12 residues long. Trimming took 9 bases from V and 4 from J; bases not matched to a gene: 3. The CDR3, as DNA: TGTGCCAGCAAGGACAGGGGCTATGGCTACACCTTC. Amino acids: CASKDRGYGYTF.

The chain combines TRBV5-4 with TRBJ2-1; D is uncertain. Trimming left V 0 bases short and J 2 bases short, with 9 bases between. Germline values: CDR1 SGHNT, CDR2 YYREEE (reference sequence). The CDR3 has 15 amino acids. The CDR3 loop reads CASSLGQRTYNEQFF. CDR3 nucleotide sequence: TGTGCCAGCAGCTTGGGGCAGCGAACCTACAATGAGCAGTTCTTC.

Only one count was recorded for this clone. The chain links TRBV27 to TRBJ1-4, with D possibly being TRBD1 (6 bases). CDR3 size: 15 residues. Germline V lookup: CDR1 MNHEY, CDR2 SMNVEV (reference sequence). V gave up 4 bases and J gave up 5 bases, with 14 bases separating them. CDR3 protein: CASSSTRGKNEKLFF. In DNA, the CDR3 is TGTGCCAGCAGTTCAACAAGGGGGAAAAATGAAAAACTGTTTTTT.

This rearrangement joins TRBV5-5 to TRBJ1-5; D not certain. V dropped 4 bases and J dropped 5 bases, with 10 bases sitting between them. This CDR3 region has 13 residues. Germline values: CDR1 SGHKS, CDR2 YYEKEE (reference sequence). The chain's CDR3 is CASSRNLDQPQHF. CDR3 DNA: TGTGCCAGCAGCCGCAATTTAGATCAGCCCCAGCATTTT.

The rearrangement links TRBV4-2 to TRBJ1-5; D perhaps matches TRBD1 (5 bases). The CDR3 sequence is 13 residues long. From germline, CDR1 is LGHNA and CDR2 YNFKEQ. V was pared by 5 bases and J by 4 bases, with 9 bases between. Here the CDR3 reads CASSLQENQPQHF. The CDR3, as DNA: TGTGCCAGCAGCTTACAGGAAAATCAGCCCCAGCATTTT.

The chain's CDR3 is CASSLLQGRETQYF. DNA for the CDR3: TGTGCCAGCAGCCTCCTACAGGGCCGGGAGACCCAGTACTTC. The gene calls are TRBV6-6 and TRBJ2-5; D is perhaps TRBD1 (6 bases). V was clipped by 6 bases and J by 5 bases, with 16 bases between them. CDR3 length: 14 amino acids. Germline CDR1 MNHNY, CDR2 SVGAGI (reference sequence).

This chain joins TRBV6-5 and TRBJ2-7; 7 nucleotides line up with TRBD1. The CDR3 runs to 13 residues. From germline, CDR1 is MNHEY and CDR2 SVGAGI. V lost 6 bases to trimming and J lost 3 bases; unmatched junction nucleotides: 5. Here the CDR3 DNA reads TGTGCCAGCAGCGCCGGGACAGTCTACGAGCAGTACTTC. It translates to CASSAGTVYEQYF.

The CDR3 loop reads CASSVNLKTSGRVGAGELFF. The CDR3 DNA reads TGTGCCAGCAGCGTAAATCTGAAGACTAGCGGGAGGGTAGGCGCCGGGGAGCTGTTTTTT. V is TRBV9 and J is TRBJ2-2; 14 bases are a match to TRBD2. V was pared by 1 base and J by 6 bases, with 14 bases of the junction left unmatched. CDR3 length: 20 residues. Germline values: CDR1 SGDLS, CDR2 YYNGEE.